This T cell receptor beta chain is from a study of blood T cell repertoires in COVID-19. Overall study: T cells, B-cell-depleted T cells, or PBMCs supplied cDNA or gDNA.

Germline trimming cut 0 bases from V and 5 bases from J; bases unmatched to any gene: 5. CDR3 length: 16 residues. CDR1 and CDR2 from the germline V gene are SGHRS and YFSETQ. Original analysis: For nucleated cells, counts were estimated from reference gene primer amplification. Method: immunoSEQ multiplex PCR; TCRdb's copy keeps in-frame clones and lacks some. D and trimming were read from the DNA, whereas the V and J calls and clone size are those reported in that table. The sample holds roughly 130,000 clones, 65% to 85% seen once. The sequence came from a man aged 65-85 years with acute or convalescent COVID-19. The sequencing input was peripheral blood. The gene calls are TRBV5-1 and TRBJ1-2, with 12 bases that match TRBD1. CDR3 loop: CASSLAGTGGEYGYTF. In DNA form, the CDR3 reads TGCGCCAGCAGCTTGGCCGGGACAGGGGGCGAGTATGGCTACACCTTC. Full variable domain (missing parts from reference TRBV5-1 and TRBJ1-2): KAGVTQTPRYLIKTRGQQVTLSCSPISGHRSVSWYQQTPGQGLQFLFEYFSETQRNKGNFPGRFSGRQFSNSRSEMNVSTLELGDSALYLCASSLAGTGGEYGYTFGSGTRLTVV.